Shown below are 2 T cell receptor beta chains from a single sample sequenced in a study of T cells in Graves' hyperthyroidism and ophthalmopathy. Researchers took RNA transcripts and amplified the TCR beta CDR3 regions from them. During a first-round RT-PCR of the TCR CDR3, the HTBI primer set was used. TCRdb reanalysed the multiplex PCR reads using MiXCR and keeps one entry per CDR3 protein. The repertoire holds 400,000 to 600,000 distinct CDR3 sequences, with about 16% as singletons. The specimen was blood. These receptors were taken from a woman younger than 45 with Graves' ophthalmopathy.

The chain carries TRBV28 and TRBJ1-2; D remains ambiguous. CDR1 and CDR2 (germline): MDHEN, SYDVKM. This CDR3 comprises 12 residues. The V end lost 10 bases, the J end lost 0 bases, and 9 bases lay between the germline ends. CDR3 region: CATRITNYGYTF. CDR3 nucleotide sequence: TGTGCCACGCGGATAACTAACTATGGCTACACCTTC.

The CDR3 sequence: CASSLPGTGGGELFF. CDR3 sequence (DNA): TGTGCCAGCAGCCTGCCCGGGACAGGGGGCGGGGAGCTGTTTTTT. The chain recombines TRBV4-2 with TRBJ2-2; 11 bases agree with TRBD1. Germline CDR1 is LGHNA and CDR2 is YNFKEQ. V lost 4 bases to trimming and J lost 7 bases; unmatched junction nucleotides: 5. CDR3 length equals 15 residues.